This T cell receptor (beta chain) stems from a study of T cell repertoires in cytomegalovirus infection. In the study overall: An indication of both CMV infection and matching HLA type came from public TCR beta signatures.

This clonotype was counted ten times or more. Germline V gives CDR1 SNHLY, CDR2 FYNNEI. CDR3 length: 16 residues. The V segment lost 4 bases and the J segment 3 bases; nucleotides outside the gene matches: 9. MiXCR, run by TCRdb on the reads, gives a single entry per CDR3 protein. The sample records 100,000 to 150,000 distinct CDR3 sequences, approximately 9.2% being singletons. The receptor was isolated from a human donor in good health (CMV status not recorded). Some clones in this sample may be carry-over from other donors' samples. Sequencing was carried out using PBMCs. The rearrangement links TRBV2 to TRBJ1-5, with 7 bases that match TRBD1. Here the CDR3 reads CASSVAGQVYNQPQHF. CDR3 in DNA: TGTGCCAGCAGTGTCGCTGGACAGGTCTACAATCAGCCCCAGCATTTT.